This T cell receptor (beta chain) is drawn from a study of shared clonotypes between healthy human individuals (dated by TCRdb to 2018 to 2020). For the wider study: Three men and a couple of women, aged 18 to 49 years, made up the cohort. Per donor, three plates each were used for CD4 naive and CD4 memory, two for CD8 naive, and one for CD8 memory. Blood TCR repertoires of roughly 5 healthy adults were deeply sequenced to estimate repertoire size and the extent of clonotype sharing between individuals. To increase sequencing depth and limit assay-specific biases, TCR repertoire library preparation and sequencing were carried out by different laboratories using diverse techniques. Leukapheresis yielded between about 0.8 and 8.9 billion PBMCs per donor.

Trimming accounts for 2 bases at V and 4 bases at J, while the number of junction bases matched to no gene is 16. Inclusive of the bounding cysteine and phenylalanine, the CDR3 is 20 residues long. Just the 60-base CDR3 DNA is kept, in frame starting at base 1. The germline V gene provides CDR1 MRHNA and CDR2 SNTAGT. What the research found in general, with its limitations: Estimated clonotype richness was generally larger for naive than for memory subsets. Only blood was sampled, and tissue TCR repertoires likely differ from those in blood. Sharing across several donors was observed for about 5% of naive CD4, about 4% of naive CD8, 2% to 2.5% of memory CD4, and roughly 0.4% of memory CD8 clonotypes. Because the study included only a small number of donors, the genetic and exposure-history diversity represented was limited. Compared with non-shared clonotypes, the clonotypes found in all four sorted-subset donors had higher generation probabilities. Based on pairwise subsampling, the degree of clonotype sharing among donors was expected to be affected by sequencing depth. Even with the large sequencing depth, rarefaction of the sorted-subset datasets indicated that sequencing was incomplete.

As concerns this clone: This receptor's antigen is unknown. Base quality data are lacking; no much larger clone is found one base away.

TCR CDR3 regions were amplified from genomic DNA by multiplex PCR using the deep immunoSEQ assay. Extracted genomic DNA from each cell subset was distributed evenly across all wells of several immunoSEQ 96-well plates, and each plate was treated as a replicate. Each replicate PCR for sorted subsets received about 0.2 ug genomic DNA, equal to roughly 30,000 T cell genomes. Purified libraries were measured with a Qubit 3.0 fluorometer, size-checked on a Bioanalyzer 2100, and measured again with the KAPA Library Quantification kit. Each immunoSEQ 96-well plate was sequenced on its own single-read 150-cycle Illumina NextSeq 550 flow cell. In the source study's methods: Because the immunoSEQ output included only junctional sequences and no quality scores, the filtering could not be the same as the filtering used for full-length reads. Sequences were annotated with PyIR, a Python wrapper for IgBLAST v1.9, and V/J genes and CDR3 were assigned using IMGT germline references. Reads were filtered out if the reads had weak V/J assignments (E-value above 1e-6), no CDR3, stop codons, out-of-frame junctions, or ambiguous translated residues. V3J clonotypes were defined as sequences sharing the same inferred V gene, J gene, and CDR3 amino acid sequence. The percentage overlap between two repertoires was calculated by dividing the number of shared unique clonotypes by the size of the smaller repertoire. Repertoire richness was assessed with RTK rarefaction, the Chao1 estimator, and Recon v2.1 estimates of unobserved clonotypes. Generation probabilities for all TCRbeta clonotypes obtained by the gDNA method from several donors were computed using OLGA. The table comes from immuneACCESS by way of TCRdb, which keeps in-frame sequences with V and J called. Part of the clones is missing from these tables; in studies checked, under half for an unresolved V gene and the rest for unknown reasons. V, J and clone size reflect that table, while D and trimming were determined from the DNA. The sample table holds a few hundred thousand clones, of which less than 98% were seen once. Around 0.058% of the sample is in the top ten clones.

The donors were healthy, HIV-negative adults with no recently reported acute infections or vaccinations. All donors were Caucasian adults living in Nashville, Tennessee, USA. CD4+ T cells were enriched by magnetic negative selection; naive cells were then positively selected on CD45RA, and the negative fraction formed the memory subset. Blood was collected by leukapheresis, and PBMCs were isolated by Ficoll-Histopaque density gradient centrifugation and then cryopreserved in liquid nitrogen vapor phase. Analytical flow cytometry was used to check the purity and quantity of each magnetically sorted T cell population. Genomic DNA was isolated from every sorted fraction and measured by UV absorbance on a Nanodrop 2000c.

The chain was built from TRBV6-4 and TRBJ2-1; the central 11 bases match TRBD2. The TCR sequence derives from a woman in her 30s in good health. Sequencing was carried out using naive CD4+ T cells sorted from blood. According to the study, the label for this sample's cell subset or site signals: CD45RA+ positively selected. The CDR3 is CASSDTNLYGTSGIYNEQFF. The DNA reads TGTGCCAGCAGTGACACCAACTTATACGGGACTAGCGGAATTTACAATGAGCAGTTCTTC.